This is a list of T cell receptor beta chains from one sample in a study of T cells in Graves' hyperthyroidism and ophthalmopathy. TCRdb re-derived calls from the multiplex PCR reads in MiXCR, one entry per CDR3 protein. The sample lists roughly 170,000 distinct CDR3 sequences, about a sixth occurring once. Sequenced sample: blood. The receptors derive from a woman aged 50 to 65 with Graves' hyperthyroidism. The CDR3 runs from the conserved cysteine through the conserved F or W. A D gene is named only where the DNA matches it firmly. Some rows have no size entry. The others give once, few or many, or a class for an expanded clone.

D gene | clone size | J gene | V gene | CDR3 protein | CDR3 DNA
- | many | TRBJ1-6 | TRBV19 | CASSIDAVSYNSPLHF | TGTGCCAGTAGTATAGATGCGGTCTCCTATAATTCACCCCTCCACTTT
TRBD1 | many | TRBJ1-2 | TRBV7-9 | CASSSTARGNGYTF | TGTGCCAGCAGCTCGACGGCCAGGGGGAATGGCTACACCTTC
- | many | TRBJ2-7 | TRBV20-1 | CSARPGPSYEQYF | TGCAGTGCTAGGCCGGGACCCAGTTACGAGCAGTACTTC
TRBD2 | many | TRBJ2-2 | TRBV10-3 | CAIRGTSQRGAPTGELFF | TGTGCCATCAGAGGGACTAGTCAGCGGGGGGCCCCCACCGGGGAGCTGTTTTTT
- | many | TRBJ1-2 | TRBV6-5 | CASSYFYRTEANGYTF | TGTGCCAGCAGTTACTTCTACCGGACAGAAGCGAATGGCTACACCTTC
TRBD1 | - | TRBJ1-1 | TRBV20-1 | CSASVQRGGTRAFF | TGCAGTGCTAGTGTTCAAAGAGGGGGCACAAGAGCTTTCTTT
- | many | TRBJ1-3 | TRBV7-2 | CASSLAVAVSGNTIYF | TGTGCCAGCAGCTTAGCTGTAGCGGTCTCTGGAAACACCATATATTTT
TRBD1 | - | TRBJ1-3 | TRBV6-1 | CASRFGTGRGLIGNTIYF | TGTGCCAGCAGATTCGGGACAGGGAGAGGGTTGATCGGAAACACCATATATTTT
- | many | TRBJ1-1 | TRBV7-8 | CASSLVSTEAFF | TGTGCCAGCAGCTTAGTGAGTACTGAAGCTTTCTTT
TRBD1 | many | TRBJ1-4 | TRBV5-1 | CASSWTGPNEKLFF | TGCGCCAGCAGTTGGACAGGGCCAAATGAAAAACTGTTTTTT
- | - | TRBJ1-2 | TRBV20-1 | CSARDHSAVGYTF | TGCAGTGCTAGAGATCATTCCGCGGTTGGCTACACCTTC
- | few | TRBJ1-5 | TRBV20-1 | CSARNPGGNQPQHF | TGCAGTGCTAGAAACCCGGGGGGCAATCAGCCCCAGCATTTT
- | - | TRBJ1-2 | TRBV7-9 | CASSLADSYYGYTF | TGTGCCAGCAGCTTAGCGGACAGCTACTATGGCTACACCTTC
- | many | TRBJ1-1 | TRBV6-1 | CASSERLGTEAFF | TGTGCCAGCAGTGAGAGGCTAGGGACTGAAGCTTTCTTT
- | many | TRBJ1-3 | TRBV27 | CASSPQNSGNTIYF | TGTGCCAGCAGTCCCCAAAACTCTGGAAACACCATATATTTT
TRBD2 | many | TRBJ2-3 | TRBV27 | CASSPTSGVPDTQYF | TGTGCCAGCAGCCCGACTAGCGGGGTCCCAGATACGCAGTATTTT
TRBD1 | few | TRBJ1-4 | TRBV4-2 | CASSQATGAANEKLFF | TGTGCCAGCAGCCAGGCTACAGGGGCCGCAAATGAAAAACTGTTTTTT
TRBD1 | - | TRBJ2-3 | TRBV20-1 | CSATNFRQGSTDTQYF | TGCAGTGCTACCAACTTCAGACAGGGGAGCACAGATACGCAGTATTTT
- | many | TRBJ1-6 | TRBV12-3/TRBV12-4 | CASTLTGRSYNSPLHF | TGTGCCAGCACCCTAACAGGACGCTCCTATAATTCACCCCTCCACTTT
- | many | TRBJ1-4 | TRBV2 | CASSEWLGEGRKLFF | TGTGCCAGCAGTGAGTGGCTGGGGGAGGGTCGGAAACTGTTTTTT
- | many | TRBJ2-3 | TRBV29-1 | CSVVWASDTQYF | TGCAGCGTTGTTTGGGCATCAGATACGCAGTATTTT
- | many | TRBJ1-2 | TRBV6-2/TRBV6-3 | CASIPSGGYGYTF | TGTGCCAGCATCCCCAGTGGGGGGTATGGCTACACCTTC
TRBD1 | many | TRBJ2-7 | TRBV19 | CASSMGTGHVEQYF | TGTGCCAGTAGTATGGGGACAGGGCACGTCGAGCAGTACTTC
TRBD1 | many | TRBJ1-1 | TRBV29-1 | CSIPQGHTEAFF | TGCAGCATTCCACAGGGGCACACTGAAGCTTTCTTT
- | - | TRBJ1-6 | TRBV20-1 | CSATSSYNSPLHF | TGCAGTGCTACGAGCTCCTATAATTCACCCCTCCACTTT
TRBD1 | - | TRBJ2-5 | TRBV29-1 | CSVERRERDSVHETQYF | TGCAGCGTTGAACGGCGAGAACGGGACAGCGTTCATGAGACCCAGTACTTC
TRBD1 | many | TRBJ2-7 | TRBV19 | CASTPTGGTYEQYF | TGTGCCAGTACCCCGACAGGGGGCACGTACGAGCAGTACTTC
- | few | TRBJ2-3 | TRBV9 | CASSPRGWADTQYF | TGTGCCAGCAGCCCCCGGGGCTGGGCAGATACGCAGTATTTT
TRBD1 | many | TRBJ2-7 | TRBV29-1 | CSASTGRGLEQYF | TGCAGCGCCTCAACGGGCAGGGGGCTTGAGCAGTACTTC
- | few | TRBJ1-1 | TRBV3-1 | CASSAGGFTSGRTEAFF | TGTGCCAGCAGCGCCGGGGGATTTACAAGTGGTCGCACTGAAGCTTTCTTT
- | many | TRBJ1-2 | TRBV11-2 | CASSFGFSGYGYTF | TGTGCCAGCAGCTTTGGGTTTTCGGGATATGGCTACACCTTC
- | many | TRBJ2-3 | TRBV7-2 | CASSLWGTTSTDTQYF | TGTGCCAGCAGCTTGTGGGGGACGACTAGCACAGATACGCAGTATTTT
- | few | TRBJ1-5 | TRBV6-6 | CASSYRGNSNQPRHF | TGTGCCAGCAGTTACCGGGGTAATAGCAATCAGCCCCGGCATTTT
- | many | TRBJ1-1 | TRBV3-1 | CASSQGLGDTEAFF | TGTGCCAGCAGCCAAGGTCTGGGGGACACTGAAGCTTTCTTT
- | many | TRBJ1-5 | TRBV4-3 | CASSQSRQGNQPQHF | TGCGCCAGCAGCCAATCAAGACAGGGCAATCAGCCCCAGCATTTT
- | - | TRBJ2-1 | TRBV29-1 | CSVPSGAGEQFF | TGCAGCGTCCCCAGCGGAGCAGGAGAACAGTTCTTC
TRBD2 | - | TRBJ2-7 | TRBV7-6 | CASSLFAPGLATPEQYF | TGTGCCAGCAGCTTATTCGCTCCGGGACTAGCGACACCCGAGCAGTACTTC
TRBD1 | many | TRBJ2-5 | TRBV24-1 | CATSDTGGETQYF | TGTGCCACCAGTGACACAGGGGGAGAGACCCAGTACTTC
TRBD1 | - | TRBJ1-2 | TRBV4-1 | CASSQSLDRVGRRVPKANGYTF | TGCGCCAGCAGCCAAAGCTTGGACAGGGTTGGAAGGAGGGTCCCAAAGGCCAATGGCTACACCTTC
- | many | TRBJ2-3 | TRBV5-1 | CASRLSRDTRTDTQYF | TGCGCCAGCAGGCTCAGCCGGGATACCCGCACAGATACGCAGTATTTT
TRBD2 | many | TRBJ2-5 | TRBV20-1 | CSARTLAGVGETQYF | TGCAGTGCTCGGACCCTCGCGGGGGTGGGAGAGACCCAGTACTTC
- | few | TRBJ1-3 | TRBV19 | CASSVGNTIYF | TGTGCCAGTAGTGTTGGGAACACCATATATTTT
- | many | TRBJ2-1 | TRBV6-2/TRBV6-3 | CASSYVPGTKQFF | TGTGCCAGCAGTTACGTCCCGGGAACCAAGCAGTTCTTC
- | - | TRBJ1-1 | TRBV6-2/TRBV6-3 | CASLQGGTEAFF | TGTGCCAGTTTACAGGGAGGCACTGAAGCTTTCTTT
- | many | TRBJ1-5 | TRBV27 | CASRRGLNQPQHF | TGTGCCAGCCGCAGGGGCCTCAATCAGCCCCAGCATTTT
- | many | TRBJ1-2 | TRBV27 | CASSLWRGATADGYTF | TGTGCCAGCAGTTTATGGAGGGGGGCGACAGCCGATGGCTACACCTTC
TRBD1 | many | TRBJ1-6 | TRBV12-3/TRBV12-4 | CASSTDRRGPNSPLHF | TGTGCCAGCTCGACGGACAGGAGAGGTCCCAATTCACCCCTCCACTTT
- | many | TRBJ2-3 | TRBV29-1 | CSVRGGDTQYF | TGCAGCGTTCGGGGAGGAGATACGCAGTATTTT
- | many | TRBJ2-4 | TRBV6-1 | CAERRDIQNIQYF | TGTGCCGAGCGCCGGGACATCCAAAACATTCAGTACTTC
TRBD2 | few | TRBJ2-6 | TRBV19 | CATRRGGTISGANVLTF | TGTGCCACCCGACGGGGGGGCACGATCTCTGGGGCCAACGTCCTGACTTTC
- | - | TRBJ2-2 | TRBV12-3/TRBV12-4 | CASSRVQGSGELFF | TGTGCCAGCAGTCGCGTGCAGGGTTCCGGGGAGCTGTTTTTT
TRBD1 | many | TRBJ2-7 | TRBV27 | CASSDTPALGQEYEQYF | TGTGCCAGCAGTGACACCCCCGCCTTGGGACAGGAATACGAGCAGTACTTC
TRBD1 | many | TRBJ2-6 | TRBV6-1 | CASSARQGAANVLTF | TGTGCCAGCAGTGCTCGACAGGGGGCGGCCAACGTCCTGACTTTC
- | - | TRBJ2-3 | TRBV6-1 | CASSFTASTDTQYF | TGTGCCAGCAGTTTTACAGCTTCCACAGATACGCAGTATTTT
- | many | TRBJ1-5 | TRBV6-6 | CASSYFLDGNQPQHF | TGTGCCAGCAGTTACTTCCTGGACGGCAATCAGCCCCAGCATTTT
- | - | TRBJ2-1 | TRBV19 | CASSTVGDGYNEQFF | TGTGCCAGTAGTACAGTGGGGGACGGATACAATGAGCAGTTCTTC
TRBD1 | many | TRBJ2-3 | TRBV12-3/TRBV12-4 | CASSALGQGTKDTQYF | TGTGCCAGCAGTGCCTTAGGACAGGGGACCAAAGATACGCAGTATTTT
- | - | TRBJ2-4 | TRBV4-1 | CASSQAGRQYF | TGCGCCAGCAGCCAAGCAGGGAGACAGTACTTC